Shown below are 20 T cell receptor beta chains from a single sample sequenced in a study of blood T cell repertoires in COVID-19. This table comes from immunoSEQ multiplex PCR, and its TCRdb copy is limited to in-frame clones, with some not included. In the table there are 70,000 to 75,000 clones, about nine tenths of which are singletons. The sequencing sample was made of peripheral blood. These receptors all stem from a human donor in a cohort sampled during active COVID-19.

The V call is TRBV7-9, the J call TRBJ2-3; 8 nucleotides match TRBD1. This CDR3 spans 17 amino acids. J gave up 5 bases and V 10 bases, and 20 bases lay outside the gene matches. The germline V gene encodes CDR1 SEHNR and CDR2 FQNEAQ (reference sequence). The CDR3 spells CATQFVSDRVSGDTQYF. The CDR3 nucleotides are TGTGCCACGCAGTTTGTTTCGGACAGGGTCTCCGGAGATACGCAGTATTTT.

The chain links TRBV15 to TRBJ1-2, with D perhaps TRBD1 (5 bases). The CDR3 totals 14 residues. The germline V and J ends were trimmed by 0 bases and 0 bases, with 5 bases remaining between them. In germline, CDR1 is LNHNV, CDR2 YYDKDF (reference sequence). The CDR3 region has the DNA TGTGCCACCAGCAGAGAAGGGGCTAACTATGGCTACACCTTC. This gives the protein CATSREGANYGYTF.

This chain uses TRBV5-1 with TRBJ2-1; 8 bases agree with TRBD2. The CDR3 is 15 amino acids. The junction had 2 bases not matched to a gene; V was cut back by 0 bases and J by 3 bases. Germline V gene data show CDR1 as SGHRS and CDR2 as YFSETQ. The CDR3 is CASSLVAGGYNEQFF. The DNA for the CDR3 is TGCGCCAGCAGCTTGGTCGCGGGGGGCTACAATGAGCAGTTCTTC.

The rearrangement links TRBV7-2 to TRBJ1-1; weak D call: TRBD1 (5 bases). Germline values: CDR1 SGHTA, CDR2 FQGNSA. There are 15 residues in the CDR3. Trimming cost V 2 bases and J 3 bases, with 13 bases left between them. The DNA of the CDR3 is TGTGCCAGCAGCTTATGGCCCACAGGAGACACTGAAGCTTTCTTT. Amino acid sequence: CASSLWPTGDTEAFF.

J is TRBJ2-3 and V is TRBV5-5, with 16 bases identical to TRBD2. The V and J ends lost 4 bases and 8 bases, in that order; junction bases with no gene match: 7. This CDR3 spans 16 amino acids. Germline CDR1 is SGHKS and CDR2 is YYEKEE (reference sequence). CDR3 protein: CASSQGLAGGHGTQYF. The CDR3 coding sequence is TGTGCCAGCAGCCAGGGACTAGCGGGGGGGCATGGTACGCAGTATTTT.

The V call is TRBV7-2, the J call TRBJ1-1; perhaps TRBD1 as D (6 bases). The CDR3 contains 14 residues. Germline lookup yields CDR1 SGHTA and CDR2 FQGNSA. Trimming pared 5 bases from V and 5 bases from J, leaving 15 bases between. The CDR3 here is CASSLGGLLTEAFF. CDR3 in DNA: TGTGCCAGCAGCCTTGGGGGCCTCCTTACTGAAGCTTTCTTT.

The chain employs TRBV6-1 and TRBJ2-3; 10 bases agree with TRBD2. Germline CDR1 and CDR2: MNHNS and SASEGT. V dropped 2 bases and J dropped 1; count of bases not matched to a gene: 3. The CDR3 sequence is 16 residues long. This chain's CDR3 is CASSELAGARTDTQYF. Written as DNA, the CDR3 is TGTGCCAGCAGTGAACTAGCGGGGGCCCGCACAGATACGCAGTATTTT.

The chain links TRBV7-9 to TRBJ2-5; no clear D. The CDR3 runs 13 residues. V was pared by 1 base and J by 2 bases, with 5 bases between. The germline V gene has CDR1 SEHNR and CDR2 FQNEAQ (reference sequence). CDR3 in amino acids: CASSLDSQETQYF. The CDR3, as DNA: TGTGCCAGCAGCTTAGACAGTCAAGAGACCCAGTACTTC.

This chain joins TRBV7-9 and TRBJ2-7; 7 bases are a match to TRBD1. CDR1 and CDR2 from the germline V gene are SEHNR and FQNEAQ (reference sequence). The length of the CDR3 is 13 residues. V lost 6 bases, J lost 3 bases, and 5 bases stayed unmatched. CDR3 DNA sequence: TGTGCCAGCAGTTCCGACAGGGTCTACGAGCAGTACTTC. Its translation is CASSSDRVYEQYF.

The V and J genes are TRBV30 and TRBJ1-6, with TRBD1 matching over 10 bases. Germline V lookup: CDR1 GTSNPN, CDR2 SVGIG (reference sequence). The CDR3 is made up of 16 amino acids. Losses at the gene ends were 7 bases for V and 4 bases for J; bases not matched to a gene: 10. CDR3 coding DNA: TGTGCCTCAAGGACAGGGGGGAGAGGTTATAATTCACCCCTCCACTTT. This translates into CASRTGGRGYNSPLHF.

J is TRBJ1-5 and V is TRBV18, with D unresolved. Germline assignment: CDR1 KGHSH and CDR2 LQKENI. The CDR3 covers 15 residues. V lost 3 bases and J lost 5, with 14 bases in between. In DNA form, the CDR3 reads TGTGCCAGCTCACCCACGACGGGATCGGATCAGCCCCAGCATTTT. It translates to CASSPTTGSDQPQHF.

The CDR3 sequence is CASSLGSPYGYTF. DNA of the CDR3: TGTGCCAGCAGCTTGGGGAGCCCCTATGGCTACACCTTC. This chain links TRBV5-8 with TRBJ1-2; no reliable D call. Germline V gene lookup returns CDR1 SGHTS and CDR2 YDEGEE. This CDR3 has 13 amino acids. With 0 bases removed from V and 4 bases from J, the gap between germline ends came to 7 bases.

This clone was seen more than once but under ten times. The rearrangement uses TRBV27 and TRBJ2-7; D perhaps matches TRBD1 (5 bases). This CDR3 has 13 residues. Trimming left V 3 bases short and J 2 bases short, with 8 bases between. Germline CDR1 and CDR2: MNHEY and SMNVEV (reference sequence). CDR3 DNA: TGTGCCAGCAGTTTGCAGGGCCCCTACGAGCAGTACTTC. This gives the protein CASSLQGPYEQYF.

The rearrangement links TRBV4-2 to TRBJ2-5; TRBD2 matches at 13 bases. The CDR3 consists of 15 residues. With 4 bases clipped from V and 6 bases from J, the junction kept 5 bases outside the gene matches. The germline CDR1 and CDR2 sequences are LGHNA and YNFKEQ. The DNA of the CDR3 is TGTGCCAGCAGCCTCGGACTAGCGGGGGCACAGACCCAGTACTTC. This translates into CASSLGLAGAQTQYF.

The chain joins TRBV19 to TRBJ2-1; TRBD1 matches 7 bases. The CDR3 consists of 16 residues. Unmatched junction bases numbered 13, after V lost 3 bases and J lost 8 bases. Germline V gives CDR1 LNHDA, CDR2 SQIVND (reference sequence). The CDR3 DNA sequence: TGTGCCAGTAGTATGTCGACAGGGCTGGAGGTCCATGAGCAGTTCTTC. Protein: CASSMSTGLEVHEQFF.

The chain combines TRBV5-6 with TRBJ1-2, with 7 nucleotides matching TRBD1. CDR3 length: 15 amino acids. V lost 1 base, J lost 0 bases, and 3 bases stayed unmatched. Looked up from germline, CDR1 is SGHDT and CDR2 is YYEEEE. The CDR3 sequence: CASSLLDRANYGYTF. CDR3 nucleotides: TGTGCCAGCAGCTTGCTTGACAGGGCTAACTATGGCTACACCTTC.

The chain is built from TRBV28 and TRBJ2-7; 9 bases are a match to TRBD1. CDR3 length equals 14 residues. Germline lookup yields CDR1 MDHEN and CDR2 SYDVKM. With V trimmed by 6 bases and J by 3 bases, 6 bases remained unmatched. The CDR3: CASRAGTGIYEQYF. The CDR3 region has the DNA TGTGCCAGCAGGGCAGGGACAGGGATCTACGAGCAGTACTTC.

The gene calls are TRBV7-2 and TRBJ2-4; the D gene is possibly TRBD1 (6 bases). V was cut by 0 bases and J by 5 bases, with 8 bases left in between. The CDR3 loop spans 14 amino acids. Germline V CDR1 and CDR2: SGHTA, FQGNSA. CDR3 bases: TGTGCCAGCAGCTTAGCGTACAGGGAAAACATTCAGTACTTC. Residues: CASSLAYRENIQYF.

CDR3 coding DNA: TGCGCCAGCAGCGGGGGCACGGGAGGGACCGGGGAGCTGTTTTTT. Translating gives CASSGGTGGTGELFF. This sequence joins TRBV5-1 and TRBJ2-2, with 8 bases that match TRBD2. Germline V CDR1 and CDR2: SGHRS, YFSETQ. Unmatched junction bases numbered 7, after V lost 4 bases and J lost 5 bases. The CDR3 is made up of 15 amino acids. The variable domain in full, completed from reference TRBV5-1 and TRBJ2-2, reads KAGVTQTPRYLIKTRGQQVTLSCSPISGHRSVSWYQQTPGQGLQFLFEYFSETQRNKGNFPGRFSGRQFSNSRSEMNVSTLELGDSALYLCASSGGTGGTGELFFGEGSRLTVL.

The V and J genes are TRBV5-6 and TRBJ2-3; weak D call: TRBD1 (5 bases). This CDR3 has 16 residues. Germline assignment: CDR1 SGHDT and CDR2 YYEEEE. Trimming left V 0 bases short and J 0 bases short, with 11 bases between. The CDR3, as DNA: TGTGCCAGCAGCTTGGACCAGGGTCTCAGCACAGATACGCAGTATTTT. Translation gives CASSLDQGLSTDTQYF. The entire variable domain, with the rest obtained from reference TRBV5-6 and TRBJ2-3, is as follows: DAGVTQSPTHLIKTRGQQVTLRCSPKSGHDTVSWYQQALGQGPQFIFQYYEEEERQRGNFPDRFSGHQFPNYSSELNVNALLLGDSALYLCASSLDQGLSTDTQYFGPGTRLTVL.